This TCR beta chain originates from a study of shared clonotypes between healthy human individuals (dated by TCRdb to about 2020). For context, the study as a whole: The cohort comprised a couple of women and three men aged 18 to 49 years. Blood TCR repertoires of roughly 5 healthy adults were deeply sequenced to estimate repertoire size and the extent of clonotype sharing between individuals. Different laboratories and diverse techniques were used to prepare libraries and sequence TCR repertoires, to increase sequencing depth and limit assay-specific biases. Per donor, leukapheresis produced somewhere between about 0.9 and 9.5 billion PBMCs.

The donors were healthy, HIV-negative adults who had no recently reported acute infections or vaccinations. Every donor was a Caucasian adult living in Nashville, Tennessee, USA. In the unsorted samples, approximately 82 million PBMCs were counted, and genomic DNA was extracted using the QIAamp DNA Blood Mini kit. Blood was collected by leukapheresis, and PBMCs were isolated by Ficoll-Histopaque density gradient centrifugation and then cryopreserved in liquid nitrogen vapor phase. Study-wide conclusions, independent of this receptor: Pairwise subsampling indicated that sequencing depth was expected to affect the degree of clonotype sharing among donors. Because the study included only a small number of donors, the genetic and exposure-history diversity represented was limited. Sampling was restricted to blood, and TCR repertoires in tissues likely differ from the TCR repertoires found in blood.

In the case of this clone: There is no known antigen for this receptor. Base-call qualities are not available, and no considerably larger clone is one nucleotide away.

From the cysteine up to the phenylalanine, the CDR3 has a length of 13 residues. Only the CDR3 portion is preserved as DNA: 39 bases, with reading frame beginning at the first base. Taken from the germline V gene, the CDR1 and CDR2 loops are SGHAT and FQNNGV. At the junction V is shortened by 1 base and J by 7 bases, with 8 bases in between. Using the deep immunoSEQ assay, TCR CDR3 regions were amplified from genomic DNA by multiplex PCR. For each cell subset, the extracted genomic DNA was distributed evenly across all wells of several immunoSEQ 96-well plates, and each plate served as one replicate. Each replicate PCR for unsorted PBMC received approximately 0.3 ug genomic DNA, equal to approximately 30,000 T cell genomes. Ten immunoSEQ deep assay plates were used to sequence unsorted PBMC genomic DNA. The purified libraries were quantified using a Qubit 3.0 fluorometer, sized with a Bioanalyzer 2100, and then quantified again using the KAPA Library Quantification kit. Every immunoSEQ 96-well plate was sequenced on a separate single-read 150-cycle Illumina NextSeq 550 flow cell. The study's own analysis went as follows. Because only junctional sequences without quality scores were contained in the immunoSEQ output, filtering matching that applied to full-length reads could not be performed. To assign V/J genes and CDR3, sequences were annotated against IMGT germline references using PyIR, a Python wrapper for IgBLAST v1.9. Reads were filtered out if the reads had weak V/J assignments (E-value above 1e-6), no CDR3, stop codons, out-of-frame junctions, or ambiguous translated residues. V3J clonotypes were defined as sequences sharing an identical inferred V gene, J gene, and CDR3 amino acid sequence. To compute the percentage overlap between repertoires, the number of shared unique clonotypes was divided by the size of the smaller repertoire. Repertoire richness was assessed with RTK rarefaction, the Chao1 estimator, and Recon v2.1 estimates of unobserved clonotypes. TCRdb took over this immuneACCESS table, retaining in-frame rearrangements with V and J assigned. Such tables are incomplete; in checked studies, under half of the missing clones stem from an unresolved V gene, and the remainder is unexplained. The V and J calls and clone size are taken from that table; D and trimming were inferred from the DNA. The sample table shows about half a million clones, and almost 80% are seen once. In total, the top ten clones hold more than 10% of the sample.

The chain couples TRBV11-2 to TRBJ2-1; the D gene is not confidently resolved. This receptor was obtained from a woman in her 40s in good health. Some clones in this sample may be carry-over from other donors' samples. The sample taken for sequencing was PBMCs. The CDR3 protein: CASSLALGNEQFF. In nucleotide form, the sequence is TGTGCCAGCAGCTTAGCGCTAGGAAATGAGCAGTTCTTC. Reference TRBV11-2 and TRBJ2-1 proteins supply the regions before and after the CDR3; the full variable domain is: EAGVAQSPRYKIIEKRQSVAFWCNPISGHATLYWYQQILGQGPKLLIQFQNNGVVDDSQLPKDRFSAERLKGVDSTLKIQPAKLEDSAVYLCASSLALGNEQFFGPGTRLTVL.